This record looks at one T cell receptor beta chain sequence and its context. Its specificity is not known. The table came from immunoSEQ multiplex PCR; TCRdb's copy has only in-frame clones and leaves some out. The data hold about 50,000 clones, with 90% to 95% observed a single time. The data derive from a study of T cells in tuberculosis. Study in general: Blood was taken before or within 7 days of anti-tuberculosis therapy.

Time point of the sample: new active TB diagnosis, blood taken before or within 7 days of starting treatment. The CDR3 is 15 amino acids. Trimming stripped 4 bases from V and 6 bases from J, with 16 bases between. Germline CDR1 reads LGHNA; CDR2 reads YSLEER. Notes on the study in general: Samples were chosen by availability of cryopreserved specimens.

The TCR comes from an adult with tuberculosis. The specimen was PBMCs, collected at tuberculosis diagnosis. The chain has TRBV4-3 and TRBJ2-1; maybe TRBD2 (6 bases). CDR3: CASSPVAGTGNEQFF. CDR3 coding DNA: TGCGCCAGCAGCCCGGTGGCGGGAACCGGCAATGAGCAGTTCTTC.